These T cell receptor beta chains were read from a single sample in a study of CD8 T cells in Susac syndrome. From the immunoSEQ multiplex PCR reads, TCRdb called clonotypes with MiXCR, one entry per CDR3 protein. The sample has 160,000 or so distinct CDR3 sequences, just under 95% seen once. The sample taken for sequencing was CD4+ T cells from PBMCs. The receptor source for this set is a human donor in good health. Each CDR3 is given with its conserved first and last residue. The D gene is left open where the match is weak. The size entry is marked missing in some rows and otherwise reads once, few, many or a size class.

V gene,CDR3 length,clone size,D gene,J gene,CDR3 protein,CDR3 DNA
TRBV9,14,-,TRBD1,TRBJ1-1,CASSAEGGSAEAFF,TGTGCCAGCAGCGCCGAAGGGGGCTCGGCTGAAGCTTTCTTT
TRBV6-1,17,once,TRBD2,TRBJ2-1,CASSPMGASGGAWEQFF,TGTGCCAGCTCTCCCATGGGCGCTAGCGGGGGGGCTTGGGAGCAGTTCTTC
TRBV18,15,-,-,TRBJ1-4,CASSPPGMANEKLFF,TGTGCCAGCTCACCACCAGGGATGGCTAATGAAAAACTGTTTTTT
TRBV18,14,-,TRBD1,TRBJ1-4,CASSRGTGDEKLFF,TGTGCCAGCTCACGGGGGACAGGAGATGAAAAACTGTTTTTT
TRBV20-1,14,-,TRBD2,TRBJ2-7,CSARVSGVLYEQYF,TGCAGTGCTAGGGTTAGCGGGGTCCTATACGAGCAGTACTTC
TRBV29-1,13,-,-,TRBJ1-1,CSVETRTDTEAFF,TGCAGCGTTGAAACCCGGACCGACACTGAAGCTTTCTTT
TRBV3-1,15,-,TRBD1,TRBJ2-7,CASSPPGTGDYEQYF,TGTGCCAGCAGCCCGCCCGGGACAGGGGACTACGAGCAGTACTTC
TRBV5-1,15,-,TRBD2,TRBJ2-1,CASSYGGARYNEQFF,TGCGCCAGCAGCTACGGGGGGGCGCGCTACAATGAGCAGTTCTTC
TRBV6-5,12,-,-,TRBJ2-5,CASSPSQETQYF,TGTGCCAGCAGTCCATCCCAAGAGACCCAGTACTTC
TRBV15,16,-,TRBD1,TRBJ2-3,CATSRGRQGGTDTQYF,TGTGCCACCAGCAGGGGGAGACAGGGCGGCACAGATACGCAGTATTTT
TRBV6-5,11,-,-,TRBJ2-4,CASSLGNIQYF,TGTGCCAGTTCACTGGGGAACATTCAGTACTTC
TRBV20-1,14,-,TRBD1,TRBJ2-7,CSVGTGNMIGEQYF,TGCAGTGTCGGGACAGGGAATATGATCGGCGAGCAGTACTTC
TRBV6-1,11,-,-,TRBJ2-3,CASDITDTQYF,TGTGCCAGCGATATCACAGATACGCAGTATTTT
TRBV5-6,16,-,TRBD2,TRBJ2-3,CASSPLERGSVDTQYF,TGTGCCAGCAGCCCCCTAGAGCGGGGGAGTGTAGATACGCAGTATTTT
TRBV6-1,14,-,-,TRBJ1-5,CASSWGDSNQPQHF,TGTGCCAGCAGTTGGGGGGATAGCAATCAGCCCCAGCATTTT
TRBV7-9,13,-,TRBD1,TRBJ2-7,CADQGQGSDEQYF,TGTGCCGACCAGGGACAGGGGTCCGACGAGCAGTACTTC
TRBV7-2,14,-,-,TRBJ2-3,CASSFGLVHDTQYF,TGTGCCAGCAGCTTTGGATTAGTCCATGATACGCAGTATTTT
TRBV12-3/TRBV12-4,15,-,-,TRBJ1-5,CASSFGTDSNQPQHF,TGTGCCAGCAGTTTTGGGACCGATAGCAATCAGCCCCAGCATTTT
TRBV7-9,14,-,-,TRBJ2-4,CASSFGIAKNIQYF,TGTGCCAGCAGCTTCGGGATAGCCAAAAACATTCAGTACTTC
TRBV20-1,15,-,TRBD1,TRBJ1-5,CSAASGTVGNQPQHF,TGCAGTGCTGCCTCGGGGACAGTGGGCAATCAGCCCCAGCATTTT
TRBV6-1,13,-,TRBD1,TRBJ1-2,CASSVGQAYGYTF,TGTGCCAGCAGTGTTGGACAGGCCTATGGCTACACCTTC
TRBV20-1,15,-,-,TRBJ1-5,CSARDRRAGSLPQHF,TGCAGTGCTAGAGATCGGCGGGCAGGGAGTCTGCCCCAGCATTTT
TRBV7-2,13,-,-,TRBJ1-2,CASSLGAVWGYTF,TGTGCCAGCAGCTTAGGGGCGGTCTGGGGCTACACCTTC
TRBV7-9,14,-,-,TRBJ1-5,CASSLDPGEGPQHF,TGTGCCAGCAGCCTGGACCCTGGGGAGGGGCCCCAGCATTTT
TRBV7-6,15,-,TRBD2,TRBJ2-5,CASSSGGGSQETQYF,TGTGCCAGCAGCTCCGGGGGGGGGAGTCAAGAGACCCAGTACTTC
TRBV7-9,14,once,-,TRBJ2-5,CASSLANRQETQYF,TGTGCCAGCAGCTTAGCAAACAGACAAGAGACCCAGTACTTC
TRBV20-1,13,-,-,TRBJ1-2,CSARDLGTGRYTF,TGCAGTGCTAGAGATCTTGGGACCGGACGCTACACCTTC
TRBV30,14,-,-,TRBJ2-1,CAWVPRGLQDEQFF,TGTGCCTGGGTCCCCCGGGGCCTACAGGATGAGCAGTTCTTC
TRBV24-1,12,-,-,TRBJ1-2,CATSKGPDGYTF,TGTGCCACCAGTAAGGGGCCGGATGGCTACACCTTC
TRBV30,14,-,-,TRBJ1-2,CAWSVGGAPRSYTF,TGTGCCTGGAGTGTGGGAGGGGCCCCCCGGAGCTACACCTTC
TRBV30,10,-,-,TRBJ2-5,CAWSLETQYF,TGTGCCTGGAGTTTGGAGACCCAGTACTTC
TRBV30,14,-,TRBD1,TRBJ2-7,CAWSGGTGRGEQYF,TGTGCCTGGAGTGGAGGGACAGGGAGGGGCGAGCAGTACTTC